This T cell receptor (beta chain) was captured by sequencing in a study of shared clonotypes between healthy human individuals. Study-level background: Each donor's CD8 memory used one plate, CD8 naive two, each CD4 subset three.

Clones were sequenced by immunoSEQ multiplex PCR, and TCRdb holds only the in-frame ones, with some missing. The sample has over a million clones, approximately 70% seen once. V trimming: 2 bases; J trimming: 8 bases; junction bases outside the gene matches: 9. The CDR3 has 15 amino acids. The V gene's germline CDR1 is SGHTA and CDR2 FQGNSA. Specimen: memory CD4+ T cells sorted from blood. Documented subset: CD45RA-negative fraction. The receptor was derived from a man younger than 30 in good health. This rearrangement joins TRBV7-2 to TRBJ1-2; 9 nucleotides line up with TRBD1. CDR3 nucleotide sequence: TGTGCCAGCAGCTTACTTTCCGGGACAGGGAGAGGCTACACCTTC. It yields the protein CASSLLSGTGRGYTF.